The rows below give T cell receptor beta chains drawn from one sample of a study of vaccination effects on CD4 cells after COVID-19. The antigens for these receptors are not known. The data were produced by immunoSEQ multiplex PCR, yet TCRdb's version contains in-frame clones alone and is incomplete. The sample includes around 30,000 clones, about three quarters of them seen just once. This material consisted of CD4+ T cells from PBMCs cultured with HCoV-NL63 spike peptides, taken before COVID-19 vaccination. These receptors originate from a human donor who had a prior SARS-CoV-2 infection. Both conserved end residues are part of each CDR3. The D gene is left open where the match is weak. Size values are once, few and many counts, or a class for expanded clones, and some rows have none.

v_call	d_call	j_call	clone_size	cdr3_aa	cdr3_nt
TRBV3-1/TRBV3-2	.	TRBJ1-4	.	CASSLGQQFINEKLFF	TGTGCCAGCAGCCTCGGGCAACAGTTCATTAATGAAAAACTGTTTTTT
TRBV6-1	TRBD1	TRBJ1-1	once	CASSEDRGPEAFF	TGTGCCAGCAGCGAAGACAGGGGTCCTGAAGCTTTCTTT
TRBV7-9	.	TRBJ1-4	.	CASSFRQSTNEKLFF	TGTGCCAGCAGCTTTCGACAGTCAACTAATGAAAAACTGTTTTTT
TRBV4-1	.	TRBJ1-2	.	CASSQGEGVGGYTF	TGCGCCAGCAGCCAGGGAGAGGGGGTAGGCGGCTACACCTTC
TRBV4-2	.	TRBJ1-1	.	CASSPKEAGTMNTEAFF	TGTGCCAGCAGCCCAAAAGAGGCCGGGACAATGAACACTGAAGCTTTCTTT
TRBV6-5	TRBD2	TRBJ2-3	.	CASSYVREGLRTQYF	TGTGCCAGCAGTTACGTGCGGGAGGGCCTCCGTACGCAGTATTTT
TRBV20-1	.	TRBJ2-3	.	CSASLGFGGTDTQYF	TGCAGTGCTAGTCTAGGTTTTGGGGGCACAGATACGCAGTATTTT
TRBV12-5	.	TRBJ2-3	once	CASGWPGQQGDTQYF	TGTGCTAGTGGTTGGCCCGGACAGCAGGGTGATACGCAGTATTTT
TRBV4-2	.	TRBJ2-2	once	CASSHPKPGEETGELFF	TGTGCCAGCAGCCACCCAAAACCCGGCGAGGAAACCGGGGAGCTGTTTTTT
TRBV6-5	TRBD1	TRBJ1-5	.	CASRGTGNQPQHF	TGTGCCAGCAGGGGGACAGGGAACCAGCCCCAGCATTTT
TRBV7-3	TRBD2	TRBJ2-3	.	CASSWAGGTDTQYF	TGTGCCAGCAGCTGGGCGGGAGGCACAGATACGCAGTATTTT
TRBV2	TRBD1	TRBJ1-2	.	CASRGGQGDVDGYTF	TGTGCCAGCAGGGGGGGACAGGGGGACGTCGATGGCTACACCTTC
TRBV10-3	TRBD2	TRBJ2-3	.	CAISSLAGGGDTQYF	TGTGCCATCAGCTCACTAGCGGGAGGAGGAGATACGCAGTATTTT
TRBV2	TRBD2	TRBJ2-1	.	CASRSSRGGSLSYNEQFF	TGTGCCAGCCGCTCCTCAAGGGGCGGGAGTCTCTCCTACAATGAGCAGTTCTTC
TRBV10-3	TRBD2	TRBJ2-7	.	CAISNPGLAGVYLYEQYF	TGTGCCATCAGCAACCCGGGACTAGCGGGAGTTTACCTCTACGAGCAGTACTTC
TRBV3-1/TRBV3-2	.	TRBJ1-1	.	CASSQVPGGGTEAFF	TGTGCCAGCAGCCAAGTTCCAGGAGGCGGCACTGAAGCTTTCTTT
TRBV15	.	TRBJ2-7	.	CATSGGTLQYF	TGTGCCACCAGCGGGGGGACCTTGCAGTACTTC
TRBV7-2	.	TRBJ2-1	.	CASSPSYEQFF	TGTGCCAGCAGCCCGAGCTATGAGCAGTTCTTC
TRBV6-5	.	TRBJ2-5	.	CASSQDFQETQYF	TGTGCCAGCAGCCAGGATTTCCAAGAGACCCAGTACTTC
TRBV9	.	TRBJ1-1	.	CASSTLGAGPGETEAFF	TGTGCCAGCAGCACCCTGGGTGCAGGGCCGGGGGAAACTGAAGCTTTCTTT
TRBV3-1/TRBV3-2	.	TRBJ2-1	.	CASSPDWGGHSYNEQFF	TGTGCCAGCAGCCCGGATTGGGGGGGGCACTCCTACAATGAGCAGTTCTTC
TRBV18	.	TRBJ2-1	.	CASSPRRESMNEQFF	TGTGCCAGCTCACCGAGACGGGAGTCCATGAATGAGCAGTTCTTC
TRBV6-5	TRBD2	TRBJ2-1	.	CASRVTSGSGDEQFF	TGTGCCAGCAGAGTTACTAGCGGGTCCGGCGATGAGCAGTTCTTC
TRBV18	TRBD1	TRBJ2-2	.	CASSPGQARNTGELFF	TGTGCCAGCTCACCAGGACAGGCCCGGAACACCGGGGAGCTGTTTTTT
TRBV6-5	.	TRBJ1-1	.	CASSTGPVTEAFF	TGTGCCAGCAGTACAGGGCCTGTCACTGAAGCTTTCTTT
TRBV5-1	.	TRBJ2-1	.	CASTPGWGSNEQFF	TGCGCCAGCACCCCGGGGTGGGGTTCGAATGAGCAGTTCTTC
TRBV7-2	TRBD1	TRBJ2-7	.	CASSFGQGFPYEQYF	TGTGCCAGCAGCTTCGGACAGGGGTTCCCCTACGAGCAGTACTTC
TRBV4-2	TRBD1	TRBJ2-6	few	CASSRESGQSSAGANVLTF	TGTGCCAGCAGCCGAGAGTCGGGACAGAGCTCCGCTGGGGCCAACGTCCTGACTTTC
TRBV9	.	TRBJ1-1	.	CASSVDPSPNTEAFF	TGTGCCAGCAGCGTAGACCCCAGTCCTAACACTGAAGCTTTCTTT
TRBV15	.	TRBJ1-4	few	CATSRDRFGTYEKLFF	TGTGCCACCAGCAGAGATCGATTTGGGACATATGAAAAACTGTTTTTT
TRBV19	.	TRBJ2-7	.	CASSGPQGFTYEQYF	TGTGCCAGTAGTGGGCCGCAGGGATTCACCTACGAGCAGTACTTC
TRBV4-2	.	TRBJ2-7	.	CASSQDFLGGEQYF	TGTGCCAGCAGCCAAGATTTCCTAGGCGGGGAGCAGTACTTC
TRBV7-8	.	TRBJ2-2	.	CASSLGRQNTGELFF	TGTGCCAGCAGCTTAGGTCGGCAAAACACCGGGGAGCTGTTTTTT
TRBV5-1	.	TRBJ1-1	.	CASSLGGTGVGTEAFF	TGCGCCAGCAGCCTGGGAGGGACGGGCGTTGGCACTGAAGCTTTCTTT
TRBV7-8	.	TRBJ2-5	.	CASSRTAGETQYF	TGTGCCAGCAGCCGTACCGCGGGGGAGACCCAGTACTTC
TRBV27	.	TRBJ2-3	.	CASSWGGRPDTQYF	TGTGCCAGCAGCTGGGGGGGGCGCCCAGATACGCAGTATTTT
TRBV30	TRBD1	TRBJ2-2	.	CAWDNRDRGLGSTGELFF	TGTGCCTGGGACAACCGGGACAGGGGGCTAGGTAGTACCGGGGAGCTGTTTTTT